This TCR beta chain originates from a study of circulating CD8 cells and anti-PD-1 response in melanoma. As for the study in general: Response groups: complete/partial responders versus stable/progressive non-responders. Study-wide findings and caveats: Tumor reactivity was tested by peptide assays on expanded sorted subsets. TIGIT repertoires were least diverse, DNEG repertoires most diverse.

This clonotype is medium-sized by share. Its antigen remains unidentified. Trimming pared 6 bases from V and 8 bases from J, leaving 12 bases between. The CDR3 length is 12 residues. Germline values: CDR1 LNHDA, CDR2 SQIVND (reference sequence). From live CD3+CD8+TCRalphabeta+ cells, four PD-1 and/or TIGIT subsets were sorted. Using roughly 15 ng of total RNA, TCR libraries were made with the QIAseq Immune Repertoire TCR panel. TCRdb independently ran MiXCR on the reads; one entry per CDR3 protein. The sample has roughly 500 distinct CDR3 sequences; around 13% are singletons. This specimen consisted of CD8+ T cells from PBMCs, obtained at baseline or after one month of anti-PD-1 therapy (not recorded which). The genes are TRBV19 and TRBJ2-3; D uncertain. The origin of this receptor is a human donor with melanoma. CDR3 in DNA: TGTGCCAGTAGCTCGCTTTCGGGTACGCAGTATTTT. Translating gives CASSSLSGTQYF.